This is a list of T cell receptor beta chains from one sample in a study of blood T cell repertoires in COVID-19. Sequenced by immunoSEQ multiplex PCR; TCRdb stores in-frame clones only, minus some. There are about 89,000 clones in the sample; roughly 78% occur only once, and roughly a fifth lies in the top ten. The specimen sequenced was peripheral blood. The source is an elderly woman with acute or convalescent COVID-19. Each CDR3 is given with its conserved first and last residue. D genes are given only for firm matches.

j_call,v_call,d_call,cdr3_aa
TRBJ2-3,TRBV7-9,NA,CASSLARTGLETQYF
TRBJ1-5,TRBV2,NA,CASKDKYSNQPQHF
TRBJ2-3,TRBV3-1/TRBV3-2,TRBD2,CASSHAFLAGGPDTQYF
TRBJ1-2,TRBV19,TRBD1,CASSETGGLNYGYTF
TRBJ1-6,TRBV2,NA,CASSERGSNSPLHF
TRBJ2-5,TRBV30,TRBD1,CAWRPGQGRETQYF
TRBJ2-3,TRBV7-9,TRBD2,CASSLASGSGTDTQYF
TRBJ2-4,TRBV2,TRBD1,CASSPSQGVGNIQYF
TRBJ2-7,TRBV2,TRBD1,CASRGGQAPHEQYF
TRBJ1-5,TRBV2,TRBD1,CASSGTGGNQPQHF
TRBJ2-1,TRBV13,TRBD2,CASSTVTLAGGNEQFF
TRBJ2-1,TRBV7-2,NA,CASSLGGPVVNEQFF
TRBJ2-1,TRBV18,TRBD2,CASSPARGRGNEQFF
TRBJ2-1,TRBV3-1/TRBV3-2,TRBD1,CASSGQGASEQFF
TRBJ2-5,TRBV5-1,NA,CASSQTTRYQETQYF
TRBJ2-2,TRBV6-5,NA,CASSYIGATGELFF
TRBJ2-1,TRBV12-2,NA,CASRLRYSDNEQFF
TRBJ2-3,TRBV12-5,NA,CASVPGLGHNTQYF
TRBJ2-1,TRBV27,TRBD1,CASSLTGTGRNEQFF
TRBJ2-7,TRBV20-1,TRBD2,CSASASGGAYEQYF
TRBJ1-2,TRBV18,TRBD1,CASSPDRGLYGYTF
TRBJ2-7,TRBV6-2/TRBV6-3,NA,CASSYRRGGEQYF
TRBJ2-1,TRBV6-5,TRBD2,CASSWRGGRDEQFF
TRBJ2-7,TRBV27,NA,CASRRGGYEQYF